These T cell receptor beta chains were read from a single sample in a study of shared clonotypes between healthy human individuals. TCRdb's copy holds only in-frame clones and misses some; the assay was immunoSEQ multiplex PCR. The sample has about 100,000 clones, 68% seen once; the top ten hold approximately 24%. Material for sequencing was memory CD8+ T cells sorted from blood. The receptors were sampled from a woman aged 25 to 39 in good health. Both conserved end residues are part of each CDR3. The D gene is left open where the match is weak. Size is stated for part of the rows, as once, few or many counts, or as a class when the clone is expanded.

. | . | TRBJ1-3 | TRBV4-1 | CASSQQGLGNTIYF | TGCGCCAGCAGCCAGCAGGGTCTAGGAAACACCATATATTTT
TRBD2 | . | TRBJ2-2 | TRBV28 | CASSLAGAVGELFF | TGTGCCAGCAGTTTGGCGGGAGCGGTCGGGGAGCTGTTTTTT
. | . | TRBJ1-5 | TRBV7-8 | CASSHVGTWVAYSNQPQHF | TGTGCCAGCAGCCATGTCGGTACTTGGGTGGCTTATAGCAATCAGCCCCAGCATTTT
. | . | TRBJ2-7 | TRBV27 | CASSLDGGSYEQYF | TGTGCCAGCAGCTTGGACGGCGGATCCTACGAGCAGTACTTC
. | . | TRBJ2-7 | TRBV13 | CASSLGITSSYEQYF | TGTGCCAGCAGCTTAGGTATCACCAGCTCCTACGAGCAGTACTTC
. | once | TRBJ2-6 | TRBV7-9 | CASTNQASGSGANVLTF | TGTGCCAGCACCAATCAGGCGTCGGGCTCTGGGGCCAACGTCCTGACTTTC
TRBD1 | . | TRBJ1-2 | TRBV29-1 | CSVDRDRSNYGYTF | TGCAGCGTTGATAGGGACAGAAGTAACTATGGCTACACCTTC
. | few | TRBJ2-7 | TRBV5-4 | CASSLAIASVYEQYF | TGTGCCAGCAGCCTCGCGATTGCTTCAGTCTACGAGCAGTACTTC
TRBD2 | . | TRBJ2-7 | TRBV11-2 | CASSFGLAEYEQYF | TGTGCCAGCAGCTTCGGACTAGCGGAATACGAGCAGTACTTC
. | few | TRBJ2-7 | TRBV11-2 | CASSLYQGSSYEQYF | TGTGCCAGCAGCTTATATCAGGGTTCCTCCTACGAGCAGTACTTC
. | . | TRBJ1-1 | TRBV6-6 | CASSYSVVQLNTEAFF | TGTGCCAGCAGTTACTCGGTCGTCCAGTTGAACACTGAAGCTTTCTTT